This T cell receptor (beta chain) originates from a study of T cell responses to AZD1222 COVID-19 vaccine. Measured with immunoSEQ multiplex PCR; TCRdb has only the in-frame clones, and not every one. Among tens of thousands of clones, roughly four fifths were seen once, and the ten largest hold more than 5%. CDR3 length: 15 amino acids. Trimming pared 3 bases from V and 2 bases from J, leaving 14 bases between. CDR1 SGHRS and CDR2 YFSETQ come from the germline V gene. The origin of this receptor is an adult in good health. The rearrangement links TRBV5-1 to TRBJ1-2; D unclear. This specimen consisted of peripheral blood, obtained on day 0 of AZD1222 vaccination. This CDR3 is CASSSDTTQNYGYTF. DNA for the CDR3: TGCGCCAGCAGCTCAGACACCACTCAAAACTATGGCTACACCTTC.